This is a list of T cell receptor beta chains from one sample in a study of T cells after posttransplantation cyclophosphamide. Sequencing was performed with immunoSEQ multiplex PCR; in TCRdb, only in-frame clones are kept and a portion is missing. The sample has some 66,000 clones, around 95% seen once. The sequencing input was PBMCs. The receptors shown here come from a woman aged 25-40 years in good health and a related stem cell transplant donor. Each CDR3 is given with its conserved first and last residue. The D gene is left open where the match is weak. Size is omitted from some rows. Given values are once, few, many or a class for expanded clones.

clone size: .; D gene: .; V gene: TRBV9; J gene: TRBJ2-1; CDR3 protein: CASSYLGLEENEQFF; CDR3 DNA: TGTGCCAGCAGCTACCTGGGACTCGAAGAGAATGAGCAGTTCTTC
clone size: .; D gene: .; V gene: TRBV7-2; J gene: TRBJ2-3; CDR3 protein: CASSPNTGDTQYF; CDR3 DNA: TGTGCCAGCAGCCCCAATACGGGGGATACGCAGTATTTT
clone size: once; D gene: .; V gene: TRBV7-2; J gene: TRBJ1-2; CDR3 protein: CASSPTEYSGYTF; CDR3 DNA: TGTGCCAGCAGCCCCACGGAATATAGCGGCTACACCTTC
clone size: once; D gene: .; V gene: TRBV5-4; J gene: TRBJ1-2; CDR3 protein: CASSYNRANYGYTF; CDR3 DNA: TGTGCCAGCAGCTACAACAGGGCTAACTATGGCTACACCTTC
clone size: .; D gene: .; V gene: TRBV6-5; J gene: TRBJ1-1; CDR3 protein: CASSPDWGTEAFF; CDR3 DNA: TGTGCCAGCAGTCCCGACTGGGGGACTGAAGCTTTCTTT
clone size: .; D gene: .; V gene: TRBV4-1; J gene: TRBJ1-2; CDR3 protein: CASSQDQKGAYGYTF; CDR3 DNA: TGCGCCAGCAGCCAAGATCAAAAGGGCGCCTATGGCTACACCTTC
clone size: .; D gene: TRBD1; V gene: TRBV18; J gene: TRBJ1-1; CDR3 protein: CASSPGTVNTEAFF; CDR3 DNA: TGTGCCAGCTCACCGGGGACAGTGAACACTGAAGCTTTCTTT
clone size: few; D gene: .; V gene: TRBV29-1; J gene: TRBJ1-1; CDR3 protein: CSVAVPNTEAFF; CDR3 DNA: TGCAGCGTTGCGGTCCCGAACACTGAAGCTTTCTTT
clone size: .; D gene: .; V gene: TRBV11-2; J gene: TRBJ1-1; CDR3 protein: CASSLYRVRGNTEAFF; CDR3 DNA: TGTGCCAGCAGCCTTTACAGGGTTAGAGGGAACACTGAAGCTTTCTTT
clone size: .; D gene: .; V gene: TRBV5-6; J gene: TRBJ2-5; CDR3 protein: CASSLRNQETQYF; CDR3 DNA: TGTGCCAGCAGCTTGCGTAACCAAGAGACCCAGTACTTC
clone size: .; D gene: .; V gene: TRBV30; J gene: TRBJ1-3; CDR3 protein: CAWRWGAGNTIYF; CDR3 DNA: TGTGCCTGGAGGTGGGGTGCTGGAAACACCATATATTTT
clone size: .; D gene: .; V gene: TRBV2; J gene: TRBJ2-7; CDR3 protein: CASSEAAGAYEQYF; CDR3 DNA: TGTGCCAGCAGTGAAGCGGCAGGTGCCTACGAGCAGTACTTC
clone size: .; D gene: .; V gene: TRBV7-2; J gene: TRBJ2-2; CDR3 protein: CASSAGVTGELFF; CDR3 DNA: TGTGCCAGCAGCGCAGGGGTCACCGGGGAGCTGTTTTTT
clone size: .; D gene: TRBD1; V gene: TRBV5-1; J gene: TRBJ2-3; CDR3 protein: CASSLGQGGSDTQYF; CDR3 DNA: TGCGCCAGCAGCTTGGGACAGGGGGGCTCAGATACGCAGTATTTT
clone size: .; D gene: .; V gene: TRBV18; J gene: TRBJ2-5; CDR3 protein: CASSPGLQETQYF; CDR3 DNA: TGTGCCAGCTCCCCGGGACTTCAAGAGACCCAGTACTTC
clone size: .; D gene: TRBD1; V gene: TRBV6-5; J gene: TRBJ1-2; CDR3 protein: CASSYSRTGGAYGYTF; CDR3 DNA: TGTGCCAGCAGTTACTCCCGGACAGGGGGCGCGTATGGCTACACCTTC
clone size: .; D gene: .; V gene: TRBV6-5; J gene: TRBJ2-1; CDR3 protein: CASSTGYNEQFF; CDR3 DNA: TGTGCCAGCAGTACAGGCTACAATGAGCAGTTCTTC
clone size: .; D gene: .; V gene: TRBV19; J gene: TRBJ2-3; CDR3 protein: CASSPPGASTDTQYF; CDR3 DNA: TGTGCCAGTAGCCCCCCCGGAGCTAGCACAGATACGCAGTATTTT
clone size: .; D gene: .; V gene: TRBV11-2; J gene: TRBJ2-2; CDR3 protein: CASRPPGGGPGELFF; CDR3 DNA: TGTGCCAGCAGGCCCCCCGGAGGAGGCCCCGGGGAGCTGTTTTTT
clone size: .; D gene: .; V gene: TRBV5-4; J gene: TRBJ2-6; CDR3 protein: CASSPEGSGANVLTF; CDR3 DNA: TGTGCCAGCAGCCCTGAAGGCTCTGGGGCCAACGTCCTGACTTTC
clone size: .; D gene: TRBD1; V gene: TRBV6-5; J gene: TRBJ2-7; CDR3 protein: CASSYRDRDPYEQYF; CDR3 DNA: TGTGCCAGCAGTTACCGAGACAGGGACCCCTACGAGCAGTACTTC
clone size: .; D gene: .; V gene: TRBV14; J gene: TRBJ1-1; CDR3 protein: CASSQLGRKNTEAFF; CDR3 DNA: TGTGCCAGCAGCCAATTGGGACGGAAGAACACTGAAGCTTTCTTT
clone size: .; D gene: .; V gene: TRBV4-1; J gene: TRBJ1-3; CDR3 protein: CASSQAQRGDGNTIYF; CDR3 DNA: TGCGCCAGCAGCCAAGCTCAGAGAGGGGACGGAAACACCATATATTTT
clone size: .; D gene: TRBD1; V gene: TRBV19; J gene: TRBJ1-2; CDR3 protein: CASSTQDRGYGYTF; CDR3 DNA: TGTGCCAGTAGTACCCAGGACAGGGGCTATGGCTACACCTTC
clone size: .; D gene: .; V gene: TRBV5-1; J gene: TRBJ1-1; CDR3 protein: CASSLALNTEAFF; CDR3 DNA: TGCGCCAGCAGCTTGGCCCTGAACACTGAAGCTTTCTTT